Here is one T cell receptor beta chain with its context. What it binds is unknown. Data came from immunoSEQ multiplex PCR; TCRdb stores just in-frame clones and leaves some out. The sample holds approximately 250,000 clones, roughly 87% seen once. The V end lost 0 bases, the J end lost 1 base, and 10 bases lay between the germline ends. The germline CDR1 and CDR2 sequences are SGHRS and YFSETQ. The length of the CDR3 is 15 residues. Treatment given: some 20 received Ad26.COV2.S at low or high dose, single or two shots; several received placebo; per-sample allocation not given. Sampling was done on day 63 after the first vaccine or placebo injection. This sample was included in a study of Ad26.COV2.S vaccination and SARS-CoV-2 variants. Turning to the study itself: Into the muscle, Ad26.COV2.S was dosed once or twice, 56 days apart. Study outcomes and limitations: The study found higher spike-specific TCR breadth in vaccine than placebo recipients. The authors reported substantial breadth in spike-specific CD8+ and CD4+ T cell responses after vaccination.

This rearrangement joins TRBV5-1 to TRBJ2-5; D remains unclear. This clonotype was sampled from a person aged 18-65 years who received the Ad26.COV2.S COVID-19 vaccine or a placebo. The material sequenced was peripheral blood, taken in a trial of Ad26.COV2.S vaccine versus placebo. CDR3 bases: TGCGCCAGCAGCTTGGTGAAGGTGCGCCAAGAGACCCAGTACTTC. Its protein product is CASSLVKVRQETQYF.